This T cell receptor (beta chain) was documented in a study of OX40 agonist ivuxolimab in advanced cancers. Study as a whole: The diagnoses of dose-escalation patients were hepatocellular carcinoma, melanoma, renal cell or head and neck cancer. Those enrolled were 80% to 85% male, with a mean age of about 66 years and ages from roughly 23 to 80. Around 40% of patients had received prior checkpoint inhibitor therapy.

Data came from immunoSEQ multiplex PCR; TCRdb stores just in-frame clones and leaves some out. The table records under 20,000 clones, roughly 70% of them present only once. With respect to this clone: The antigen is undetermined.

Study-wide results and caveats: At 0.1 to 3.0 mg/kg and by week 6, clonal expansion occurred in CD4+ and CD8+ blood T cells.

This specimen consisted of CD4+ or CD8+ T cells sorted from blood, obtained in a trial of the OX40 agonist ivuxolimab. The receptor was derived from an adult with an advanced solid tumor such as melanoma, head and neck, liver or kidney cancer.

This chain's CDR3 is CASSQEQGNSPLHF. CDR3 nucleotide sequence: TGCGCCAGCAGCCAAGAACAGGGCAATTCACCCCTCCACTTT. The V gene is TRBV4-1, the J gene TRBJ1-6; D may be TRBD1 (6 bases). The CDR3 extends over 14 amino acids. The V end was cut by 0 bases, the J end by 7 bases, with 7 bases between. Germline CDR1 and CDR2: MGHRA and YSYEKL.